This T cell receptor (beta chain) was documented in a study of cytomegalovirus exposure and HLA in healthy donors (dated by TCRdb to about 2017). Regarding the complete study: In an earlier analysis of fewer than 750 of the donors, approximately 260 Gb of sequence data and 90 million to 130 million unique TCR beta sequences from roughly 190 million T cells were reported. Among 398 genotyped donors of the cohort, an average of roughly 230,000 unique TCR beta nucleotide sequences was sequenced per donor, of which roughly 17% were non-productive. Roughly five DR-DQ haplotypes were handled as single units for association and clustering, since linkage in the cohort was strong. To study patterns of TCR occurrence, a later analysis re-analyzed previously published TCR beta repertoires from 600 to 750 donors and added high-resolution HLA genotyping. Among the roughly 390 genotyped donors, more than 70% belonged to the genetic ancestry cluster associated with self-reported Caucasian donors. The number of donors typed differed by locus, with about 629-630 for A, B, C, DRB1 and DQB1, approximately 500 for DQA1, 606 for DPA1, and 400 to 490 for DPB1. An early release covering 550 to 700 HLA-typed donors comprised about 300 gigabases of sequencing data and tens of millions of unique TCR sequences. The study profiled the T cell repertoires of some 610 subjects by immunosequencing and related them to cytomegalovirus serostatus. Genome-wide SNP genotypes for about 65% of the roughly 700 donors were used in a later genetic analysis, which treated that subset as a discovery cohort. All discovery cohort repertoires had been generated on a single sequencing platform. Rather than using new phenotypic data, the later analysis identified candidate immune exposures from TCR beta sequences and from how often those sequences occurred across donors. The aim of the study was to test whether cataloging public T cell receptors could identify signatures of past pathogen exposure. To predict cytomegalovirus infection status, the study brought together high-throughput TCR immunosequencing, statistical association of individual TCRs with disease status, and machine learning. Donor age, sex, ethnicity and CMV serostatus were compiled together with the repertoire data. HLA typing included class I and class II loci at four-digit resolution. A separate validation cohort of approximately 120 different subjects was used in addition to the 666-subject first cohort. An earlier analysis of some 500 of the donors used high-throughput TCR beta sequencing to judge whether each TCR beta V gene segment behaved as functional or pseudogenic.

Libraries were constructed by the immunoSEQ multiplex PCR assay. The multiplex PCR relied on a mix of 60 forward primers for TCR Vbeta segments and 13 reverse primers for TCR Jbeta segments. Amplification of the CDR3 region of rearranged TCR beta genes was performed with a multiplex PCR assay on genomic DNA. The amplified TCR beta libraries were sequenced on the Illumina HiSeq System as 87-base-pair reads. The authors processed their data as follows. In a later analysis, tens of millions of unique TCR beta chains were counted across the 666 repertoires, and around 10 million of these chains were shared by at least two donors. To remove PCR and sequencing errors, raw reads were error-corrected and collapsed into unique sequences using a nearest-neighbor algorithm that merged closely related sequences. V, D and J gene segments were assigned by aligning CDR3 sequences to IMGT reference sequences. For a sequence to be retained, a match of at least six nucleotides was required to both a V gene segment and a J gene segment. A rearrangement counted as productive if the CDR3 had no stop codons and remained in frame with V and J, and every other rearrangement counted as non-productive. CDR3 was defined according to IMGT convention as the region running from the second conserved V-encoded cysteine to the conserved J-encoded phenylalanine. The earlier analysis of 500 to 650 of the donors excluded any sequence lacking an unambiguous match to a single V gene segment. An earlier analysis of a few hundred of the donors classified V segments as functional when productive rearrangements were above 56.7% and as segregating when the standard deviation between donors was above 5%. To diagnose cytomegalovirus status from the catalog of TCR beta chain sequences, a statistical classification framework was built. V and J gene assignment, in a later analysis, came from comparing TCR nucleotide sequences with IMGT/GENE-DB human TR gene sequences. In a later analysis, CDR3 sequences and most-parsimonious VDJ recombination scenarios were assigned using the TCRdist pipeline. In a later analysis, each TCR beta chain was defined by its CDR3 amino acid sequence together with its V-gene family, and reads without a unique V-gene family were excluded. To address suspected cross-contamination and a sequencing artifact, a later analysis removed several hundred highly shared, low-generation-probability nucleotide sequences. For each public chain, a later analysis derived a clonal expansion index from normalized ranks of inferred template counts within each repertoire. In a later analysis, generation probabilities were computed using a VDJ recombination model fitted to out-of-frame rearrangements, and the results were checked against IGoR. Hypergeometric tests were used in a later analysis to score TCR-TCR, TCR-HLA and TCR-CMV co-occurrence, with a repertoire-size bias correction applied to the TCR pairs. In a later analysis, false discovery rates were estimated by permuting HLA or CMV assignments 20 times. In a later analysis, co-occurring TCRs were grouped using DBSCAN, with TCRdist sequence similarity added in when clustering inside HLA-allele-positive subsets. Co-occurrence clustering excluded repertoires with fewer than 30,000 or more than 120,000 public chains, plus five with anomalous nucleotide sharing. This immuneACCESS table, as held by TCRdb, lists in-frame sequences with V and J called but not all clones. Of the missing ones, under half trace to an unresolved V gene in checked studies; the others have no known cause. V and J calls and clone size come straight from that table; D and trimming were deduced from the DNA. The table for this sample lists about 90,000 clones; over 65% of them were counted only once. The top ten clones comprise around 16% of the sample.

In total, approximately 610 healthy bone marrow donors made up the cohort. Cohort members were all nominally healthy when sampled, although unrecorded immune exposures were likely present. The donor tested CMV seropositive and was one of the 289 seropositive cohort members. Each donor provided a peripheral blood sample, and peripheral blood mononuclear cells were used for TCR beta sequencing. The Qiagen DNeasy Blood Extraction Kit was used to extract genomic DNA from the blood cell samples. As for this clone: This receptor's antigen is unknown. Nothing much larger sits one base from this clone, and base qualities are not available.

For CDR1 and CDR2, the germline V gene lists MNHNS and SASEGT. There are 15 amino acids in the CDR3, from cysteine to phenylalanine inclusive. The entry retains the CDR3 DNA only, 45 bases that are in frame from base 1. V is pruned by 4 bases and J by 1 base, leaving 6 bases of the junction without a gene match. Results the study describes overall, beyond this receptor: In this cohort, only TCR beta chains were sequenced, and detectable features were limited by the absence of alpha or paired-chain data. The study listed 150 to 200 TCR beta chains as associated with cytomegalovirus. A further reported finding was that TCR beta sequences accurately predicted the HLA-A and HLA-B alleles for most subjects in the first cohort. In a later analysis, 16,951 TCR beta sequences were associated with specific HLA alleles at a false discovery rate of 0.05. Immune exposure information for the cohort was limited to CMV serostatus. According to a later analysis, most CMV-associated TCR beta chains appeared to be HLA-restricted, and the HLA associations seemed to be driven largely by CMV exposure. According to a later analysis, parvovirus B19, influenza, CMV and Epstein-Barr virus appeared linked to several top co-occurrence clusters. Linkage disequilibrium might explain the correlated functional status among segregating V segments, but an unknown experimental factor could not be ruled out. Broadly in line with IMGT annotations, most TCR beta V segments showed up in productive rearrangements about 90% or about 30% of the time in an earlier analysis of 587 of the donors. Because HLA typing was missing for some donors at each locus, association tests included only the typed subset. Roughly uniform sequencing depth across donors was assumed in presence/absence analyses, although this assumption may not hold. In a later genetic analysis, fewer N-insertions in productive TCRs were reported among donors in an Asian-associated ancestry cluster than the roughly 670-donor mean. In a later analysis, the rate of TCR association differed among HLA loci, with DRB1 alleles having the most associated TCRs and HLA-C alleles having the fewest. A later genetic analysis associated a missense DCLRE1C variant with V-gene and J-gene trimming of TCR beta chains, and an independent cohort replicated the association. In a later analysis, HLA-associated TCR beta chains showed more clonal expansion and lower generation probabilities than non-associated chains that were equally common. Most TCR sequences were seen in very few donors, while some public TCRs were found in many individuals. When HLA alleles, especially DR and DQ, strongly co-occurred, TCR associations were difficult to assign to individual alleles. The authors suggested that the approach could potentially be generalized to other disease states and immunological phenotypes. A few of the identified cytomegalovirus-associated TCR beta chains were confirmed in vitro to be specific for cytomegalovirus antigens. The sequencing pipeline was judged likely to have produced a cluster of highly shared sequence variants as a technical artifact. Because the 87-base-pair reads could not distinguish some IMGT-functional V segments, including TRBV6-2 and TRBV6-3, those segments were excluded. The classifier was reported to diagnose cytomegalovirus status with high specificity and sensitivity in both the original and validation cohorts. The earlier analysis of 587 of the donors excluded around 17 rarely observed V segments, including chromosome 9 orphons, because counts were too low.

This chain joins TRBV6-1 to TRBJ1-2, with 7 bases matching TRBD1. Material for sequencing was PBMCs. This clonotype was obtained from a woman aged 18-29 years in good health and CMV-seropositive. The DNA is as follows: TGTGCCAGCAGTGGGGACAGCCTCCATAACTATGGCTACACCTTC. This codes for CASSGDSLHNYGYTF.